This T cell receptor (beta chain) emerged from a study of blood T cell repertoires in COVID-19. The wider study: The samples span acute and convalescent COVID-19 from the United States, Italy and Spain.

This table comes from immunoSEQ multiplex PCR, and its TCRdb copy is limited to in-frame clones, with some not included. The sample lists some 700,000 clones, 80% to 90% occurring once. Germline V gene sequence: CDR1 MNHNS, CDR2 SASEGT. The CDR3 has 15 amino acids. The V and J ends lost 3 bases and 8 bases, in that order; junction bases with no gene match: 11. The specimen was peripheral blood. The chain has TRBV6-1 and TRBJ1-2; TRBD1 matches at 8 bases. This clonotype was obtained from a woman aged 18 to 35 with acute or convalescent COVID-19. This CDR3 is CASSEGSQGARGYTF. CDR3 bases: TGTGCCAGCAGTGAGGGTAGTCAGGGGGCGAGAGGCTACACCTTC.